This T cell receptor beta chain appears in the sequencing data of a study of T cell changes during pregnancy in multiple sclerosis. This CDR3 comprises 18 residues. Germline V gene lookup returns CDR1 SGHRS and CDR2 YFSETQ. The trim removed 3 bases at V and 6 bases at J, leaving 16 bases unmatched. This table comes from immunoSEQ multiplex PCR, and its TCRdb copy is limited to in-frame clones, with some not included. The data hold approximately 69,000 clones, with about 91% observed a single time. The receptor was isolated from a female donor in good health, enrolled as a control in a pregnancy study. Sequenced here: CD4+ T cells from peripheral blood mononuclear cells, sampled in the third trimester of pregnancy. V is TRBV5-1 and J is TRBJ2-3, with 10 bases fitting TRBD1. CDR3 sequence reads: CASSSRQGARLRSDTQYF. The CDR3 DNA reads TGCGCCAGCAGCTCCAGACAGGGGGCGCGATTACGGTCCGATACGCAGTATTTT.